This TCR beta chain appears in the sequencing data of a study of monozygotic twins with inflammatory bowel disease. TCRdb reanalyzed the 5' RACE reads, giving one entry per CDR3 protein sequence and no DNA. Here the sample table reports fewer than 450,000 distinct CDR3 sequences. The CDR3 totals 17 residues. The V gene's germline CDR1 is SGHVS and CDR2 FNYEAQ. The chain joins TRBV7-6 to TRBJ2-5; TCRdb proposes TRBD2, but this gene call is untestable without DNA. The sequence derives from a human donor with ulcerative colitis or Crohn's disease, or a healthy co-twin of an affected twin (not recorded which). The sample was blood. The CDR3 is CASSLTPSGGSQETQYF.